The TCR beta chain under discussion was sequenced for a study of human T cells and chemical hapten exposure. Germline values: CDR1 SGHNT, CDR2 YYREEE (reference sequence). The CDR3 consists of 16 residues. V gave up 4 bases and J gave up 0 bases, with 11 bases separating them. Total RNA was isolated from whole blood that had not been fractionated. The library gave individual cDNA molecules unique molecular identifiers. As processed by the authors: A typical sample had some 95,000 TCRs, with about 20,000 to 690,600 overall. TCRdb called the 5' RACE reads again in MiXCR, with one record for every CDR3 protein. It is TCRdb's table, rather than the study itself, that gives the V and J calls and clone size. The sample holds tens of thousands of distinct CDR3 sequences; 6% to 8.5% are singletons and the top ten take roughly 2.4%.

This TCR was recovered from a male donor in good health. The chain recombines TRBV5-4 with TRBJ1-6; possible D gene TRBD1, 6 bases. The CDR3: CASSTGASSYNSPLHF. The CDR3 DNA reads TGTGCCAGCAGCACGGGGGCGAGCTCCTATAATTCACCCCTCCACTTT.